This is a list of T cell receptor beta chains from one sample in a study of metastatic and nonmetastatic thyroid tumors. TCRdb reprocessed the PCR reads via MiXCR. The sample lists 7,500 to 9,500 clones; less than 40% were seen once. Source material: tumor tissue. The receptors shown here come from a female donor with papillary thyroid cancer or a benign thyroid nodule (not recorded which). Some clones in this sample may be carry-over from other donors' samples. CDR3s include the opening cysteine and the closing phenylalanine or tryptophan. A D gene is named only where the DNA matches it firmly. Rows may omit the clone size; those that give it use once, few, many or a size class.

J: TRBJ2-7; length: 13; size: -; D: -; V: TRBV5-1; DNA: TGCGCCAGCAGCTTGGCATGGGGGCGTGAGCAGTACTTC; CDR3: CASSLAWGREQYF
J: TRBJ2-7; length: 17; size: many; D: TRBD2; V: TRBV6-1; DNA: TGTGCCAGCAGTGAAGAGGTCTGGAGCGGGGGCTACTACGAGCAGTACTTC; CDR3: CASSEEVWSGGYYEQYF
J: TRBJ2-7; length: 15; size: -; D: -; V: TRBV20-1; DNA: TGCAGTGCTAGAGATCAGAGGAATCCCCCCTACGAGCAGTACTTC; CDR3: CSARDQRNPPYEQYF
J: TRBJ2-7; length: 14; size: few; D: -; V: TRBV6-1; DNA: TGTGCCAGCAGATCCGGACAGTCTCCCTACGAGCAGTACTTC; CDR3: CASRSGQSPYEQYF
J: TRBJ2-5; length: 14; size: few; D: TRBD2; V: TRBV28; DNA: TGTGCCAGCTCCGCCACTAGCGGCGGGGAGACCCAGTACTTC; CDR3: CASSATSGGETQYF
J: TRBJ1-1; length: 12; size: few; D: TRBD1; V: TRBV29-1; DNA: TGCAGCGTTGAAGATCTAAGGACAGGAGAGGGGTTT; CDR3: CSVEDLRTGEGF
J: TRBJ1-6; length: 17; size: few; D: -; V: TRBV28; DNA: TGTGCCAGCAACCTACCCGGGGCAGGAAAGTATAATTCACCCCTCCACTTT; CDR3: CASNLPGAGKYNSPLHF
J: TRBJ1-1; length: 14; size: -; D: TRBD1; V: TRBV19; DNA: TGTGCCGCAAGAAACAGGGGGGGGAACACTGAAGCTTTCTTT; CDR3: CAARNRGGNTEAFF
J: TRBJ2-3; length: 12; size: many; D: TRBD2; V: TRBV6-1; DNA: TGTGCCAGCAGTCTGGAGGGACTAGCGGAGTATTTT; CDR3: CASSLEGLAEYF
J: TRBJ1-1; length: 13; size: -; D: TRBD1; V: TRBV12-3/TRBV12-4; DNA: TGTGCCAGCAGTTTAGCGCAGGGGGATGAAGCTTTCTTT; CDR3: CASSLAQGDEAFF
J: TRBJ1-5; length: 15; size: -; D: TRBD1; V: TRBV18; DNA: TGTGCCAGCTCGTCAGGACAGGGGTCCAATCAGCCCCAGCATTTT; CDR3: CASSSGQGSNQPQHF
J: TRBJ2-7; length: 15; size: -; D: TRBD2; V: TRBV20-1; DNA: TGCAGTGCTAGAGATTATAGCGGGAGCTCCTACGAGCAGTACTTC; CDR3: CSARDYSGSSYEQYF
J: TRBJ1-2; length: 15; size: -; D: TRBD1; V: TRBV6-1; DNA: TGTGCCAGCAGTGAAGCCCCAGGACAGGTTCGGGGCTACACCTTC; CDR3: CASSEAPGQVRGYTF
J: TRBJ1-1; length: 15; size: -; D: -; V: TRBV7-6; DNA: TGTGCCAGCAGCTTAAGGGCAGGGTCGAACACTGAAGCTTTCTTT; CDR3: CASSLRAGSNTEAFF
J: TRBJ1-1; length: 16; size: -; D: -; V: TRBV11-1; DNA: TGTGCCAGCAGCCCGTCGATAGACGTAATGAACACTGAAGCTTTCTTT; CDR3: CASSPSIDVMNTEAFF
J: TRBJ1-1; length: 15; size: -; D: -; V: TRBV20-1; DNA: TGCAGTGCTAGAGGCGCGGACAGCCCTTATGGGTACGCTTTCTTT; CDR3: CSARGADSPYGYAFF
J: TRBJ1-3; length: 15; size: -; D: TRBD1; V: TRBV28; DNA: TGTGCCAGCAGTTTGGACAGGGGGCTTGGAAACACCATATATTTT; CDR3: CASSLDRGLGNTIYF
J: TRBJ1-6; length: 12; size: few; D: -; V: TRBV6-2/TRBV6-3; DNA: TGTGCCAGCAGTTCGGGTAATTCACCCCTCCACTTT; CDR3: CASSSGNSPLHF
J: TRBJ1-3; length: 13; size: medium-sized; D: -; V: TRBV12-5; DNA: TGTGCTAGTGGTTTGGGGGCTGGAAACACCATATATTTT; CDR3: CASGLGAGNTIYF
J: TRBJ1-2; length: 17; size: -; D: -; V: TRBV6-1; DNA: TGTGCCAGCAGTGCTAACGGATCCGCCCTCTCCTCTTATGGCTACACCTTC; CDR3: CASSANGSALSSYGYTF
J: TRBJ2-1; length: 14; size: few; D: -; V: TRBV6-1; DNA: TGTGCCAGCAGCCACAAGGGTCAAATCAATGAGCAGTTCTTC; CDR3: CASSHKGQINEQFF
J: TRBJ2-3; length: 15; size: -; D: -; V: TRBV7-6; DNA: TGTGCCAGCAGCCTGTCTGAGGACCCCACAGATACGCAGTATTTT; CDR3: CASSLSEDPTDTQYF
J: TRBJ2-6; length: 16; size: few; D: -; V: TRBV12-3/TRBV12-4; DNA: TGTGCCAACAGTTTTGGGGGGGCTACTGGTGCCAACGTCCTGACTTTC; CDR3: CANSFGGATGANVLTF
J: TRBJ1-2; length: 13; size: -; D: -; V: TRBV5-1; DNA: TGCGCCAGCAGCTTGGAACAGGGAGCTGGCTACACCTTC; CDR3: CASSLEQGAGYTF
J: TRBJ2-2; length: 15; size: medium-sized; D: TRBD2; V: TRBV15; DNA: TGTGCCACCAGCAGCGCAGGGAGGGCCACCGGGGAGCTGTTTTTT; CDR3: CATSSAGRATGELFF
J: TRBJ2-7; length: 15; size: -; D: TRBD1; V: TRBV6-2/TRBV6-3; DNA: TGTGCCAGCAGTTACTCTGGGACAGGGGGGTACGAGCAGTACTTC; CDR3: CASSYSGTGGYEQYF
J: TRBJ2-3; length: 13; size: once; D: -; V: TRBV11-3; DNA: TGTGCCAGCAGCTTAGGAACGGCAGATACGCAGTATTTT; CDR3: CASSLGTADTQYF
J: TRBJ2-2; length: 14; size: -; D: -; V: TRBV7-3; DNA: TGTGCCAGCAGCTTGTCGGGAGATACCGGGGAGCTGTTTTTT; CDR3: CASSLSGDTGELFF
J: TRBJ2-2; length: 15; size: -; D: -; V: TRBV2; DNA: TGTGCCAGCAGTGATGTGAGGGAAAACACCGGGGAGCTGTTTTTT; CDR3: CASSDVRENTGELFF
J: TRBJ2-1; length: 16; size: many; D: TRBD2; V: TRBV27; DNA: TGTGCCAGCAAGACCTCCGGGACTAGCGGGTACAATGAGCAGTTCTTC; CDR3: CASKTSGTSGYNEQFF
J: TRBJ1-6; length: 16; size: medium-sized; D: -; V: TRBV6-2/TRBV6-3; DNA: TGTGCCAGCAGTTACTCGACCGGGGGTCGGAATTCACCCCTCCACTTT; CDR3: CASSYSTGGRNSPLHF
J: TRBJ1-2; length: 11; size: few; D: -; V: TRBV6-2/TRBV6-3; DNA: TGTGCCAGCAGTAGCGCGTGTGTCTACACCTTC; CDR3: CASSSACVYTF
J: TRBJ1-6; length: 18; size: -; D: -; V: TRBV19; DNA: TGTGCCAGTAGTATTGGAGTACAGGAAAGCTCCTATAATTCACCCCTCCACTTT; CDR3: CASSIGVQESSYNSPLHF